What follows are 22 T cell receptor beta chains derived from one specimen sequenced in a study of ipilimumab plus nivolumab after autologous stem cell transplantation. Here immunoSEQ multiplex PCR was the method, and the copy in TCRdb shows in-frame clones only, minus some. The sample consists of about 40,000 clones, 80% to 95% of them appearing once. The source was PBMCs, collected in a trial of ipilimumab plus nivolumab as post-transplant consolidation. The receptors here all came from a male donor with multiple myeloma.

This clone appeared a single time. The gene calls are TRBV2 and TRBJ1-5, with no clear D. Trimming stripped 6 bases from V and 2 bases from J, with 11 bases between. The CDR3 length is 14 residues. Germline loops: CDR1 SNHLY, CDR2 FYNNEI. The CDR3 region is CASRGGNRNQPQHF. CDR3 nucleotides: TGTGCCAGCAGGGGCGGCAACCGCAATCAGCCCCAGCATTTT.

The rearrangement links TRBV18 to TRBJ1-5, with D possibly TRBD1 on 5 matching bases. Between the trimmed V and J ends, which lost 0 bases and 5 bases, there was a span of 17 bases. This CDR3 is built from 17 residues. Germline V gene lookup returns CDR1 KGHSH and CDR2 LQKENI. The CDR3: CASSPPGLGRVDQPQHF. Written as DNA, the CDR3 is TGTGCCAGCTCACCACCGGGACTAGGTAGGGTCGATCAGCCCCAGCATTTT.

Here the CDR3 DNA reads TGTGCCAGCAGTTACGGGGCGTCCTACGAGCAGTACTTC. It yields the protein CASSYGASYEQYF. J is TRBJ2-7 and V is TRBV6-5, with D tentatively TRBD1 (5 bases). Deletions cut 2 bases from V and 1 base from J, with 6 bases between. From germline, CDR1 is MNHEY and CDR2 SVGAGI. The CDR3 contains 13 residues.

The gene calls are TRBV2 and TRBJ2-5, with 10 nucleotides matching TRBD2. With 8 bases clipped from V and 5 bases from J, the junction kept 8 bases outside the gene matches. The CDR3 has 14 amino acids. Germline assignment: CDR1 SNHLY and CDR2 FYNNEI. CDR3 sequence (DNA): TGTGCCAGCCGCCCGGGAGCGGGGGGGGAGACCCAGTACTTC. Protein: CASRPGAGGETQYF. The full variable domain, completed using reference TRBV2 and TRBJ2-5, is EPEVTQTPSHQVTQMGQEVILRCVPISNHLYFYWYRQILGQKVEFLVSFYNNEISEKSEIFDDQFSVERPDGSNFTLKIRSTKLEDSAMYFCASRPGAGGETQYFGPGTRLLVL.

The J gene is TRBJ2-7, the V gene TRBV5-1, with D perhaps TRBD1 (6 bases). CDR1 SGHRS and CDR2 YFSETQ come from the germline V gene. The CDR3 has 15 residues. The V and J ends lost 4 bases and 3 bases respectively, with 17 bases between them. The DNA for the CDR3 is TGCGCCAGCAGCCAACAGGGTAGAGCGGTCTACGAGCAGTACTTC. Translation: CASSQQGRAVYEQYF.

The chain combines TRBV7-2 with TRBJ1-6, with D unresolved. CDR1 is SGHTA and CDR2 is FQGNSA in the germline V gene. V shed 3 bases and J shed 0 bases, with 9 bases lying between them. This CDR3 spans 16 amino acids. The CDR3 nucleotides read TGTGCCAGCAGCTTTAGGGCCCTCTCCTATAATTCACCCCTCCACTTT. Translated, it gives CASSFRALSYNSPLHF.

This clone was found a few times. This chain uses TRBV28 with TRBJ1-4; 10 positions match TRBD1. J lost 10 bases, V lost 2 bases, and 19 bases had no gene match. CDR1 is MDHEN, CDR2 SYDVKM, per germline. This CDR3 comprises 19 residues. The DNA for the CDR3 is TGTGCCAGCAGTTTACCCCCGTGGGGACAGGGGAAAAGTGGAAGAAAACTGTTTTTT. Its protein is CASSLPPWGQGKSGRKLFF.

The chain uses TRBV28 and TRBJ2-7; 11 nucleotides match TRBD2. V shed 3 bases, J shed 3 bases, and the junction held 7 bases outside the gene matches. This CDR3 contains 16 residues. Germline CDR1 reads MDHEN; CDR2 reads SYDVKM. The CDR3 DNA follows: TGTGCCAGCAGTTTGGTTAGCGGGGGGGCCGGCTACGAGCAGTACTTC. Residues: CASSLVSGGAGYEQYF.

This chain links TRBV7-2 with TRBJ1-1; TRBD1 matches at 9 bases. Germline V lookup: CDR1 SGHTA, CDR2 FQGNSA. The V and J ends lost 3 bases and 1 base, in that order; junction bases with no gene match: 6. CDR3 length: 16 residues. DNA for the CDR3: TGTGCCAGCAGCTTGACAGGGGGTTGGCCGAACACTGAAGCTTTCTTT. Translated: CASSLTGGWPNTEAFF.

The J gene is TRBJ1-5, the V gene TRBV29-1; tentatively, D is TRBD1 (5 bases). V gave up 5 bases and J gave up 1 base, with 12 bases separating them. This CDR3 spans 14 amino acids. The germline CDR1 and CDR2 sequences are SQVTM and ANQGSEA. This CDR3 is CSVREGSSNQPQHF. The CDR3 DNA is TGCAGCGTTCGGGAGGGGTCAAGCAATCAGCCCCAGCATTTT.

V is TRBV7-3 and J is TRBJ2-3; the match to TRBD2 covers 8 bases. V shed 1 base, J shed 3 bases, and the junction held 3 bases outside the gene matches. The CDR3 has 15 residues. Germline CDR1 and CDR2: SGHTA and FQGTGA. CDR3: CASSLRLAGTDTQYF. The DNA for the CDR3 is TGTGCCAGCAGCTTAAGGCTAGCGGGTACAGATACGCAGTATTTT.

The chain combines TRBV21-1 with TRBJ1-5; the table names TRBD1, a call not compared with the DNA. TRBV21-1 is termed a pseudogene. The CDR3 spans 18 residues. CDR3 protein: CASSKKIGTGRGNQPQHF. In nucleotides, the CDR3 is TGTGCCAGCAGCAAAAAAATAGGGACAGGTAGAGGCAATCAGCCCCAGCATTTT.

The rearrangement links TRBV6-5 to TRBJ1-3; the match to TRBD1 covers 9 bases. The germline CDR1 and CDR2 sequences are MNHEY and SVGAGI. This CDR3 is built from 16 residues. V was pared by 0 bases and J by 3 bases, with 3 bases of the junction left unmatched. Here the CDR3 DNA reads TGTGCCAGCAGTTACTCTGGACAGGGGATTGGAAACACCATATATTTT. Residues: CASSYSGQGIGNTIYF.

The chain uses TRBV5-1 and TRBJ1-4; D unresolved. V shed 1 base and J shed 2 bases, with 9 bases lying between them. The germline V gene encodes CDR1 SGHRS and CDR2 YFSETQ. The CDR3 loop spans 15 amino acids. The CDR3 sequence: CASSLRAATNEKLFF. The CDR3 DNA reads as TGCGCCAGCAGCTTGCGGGCGGCTACTAATGAAAAACTGTTTTTT.

The V call is TRBV5-1, the J call TRBJ1-2; 8 bases fit TRBD1. V shed 0 bases and J 5 bases; nucleotides not matched to a gene: 12. The germline V gene has CDR1 SGHRS and CDR2 YFSETQ. The CDR3 length is 17 residues. CDR3 sequence: CASSLAGAGGVRYGYTF. DNA for the CDR3: TGCGCCAGCAGCTTGGCCGGGGCAGGGGGCGTCCGGTATGGCTACACCTTC. Variable domain in full (rest from reference TRBV5-1 and TRBJ1-2): KAGVTQTPRYLIKTRGQQVTLSCSPISGHRSVSWYQQTPGQGLQFLFEYFSETQRNKGNFPGRFSGRQFSNSRSEMNVSTLELGDSALYLCASSLAGAGGVRYGYTFGSGTRLTVV.

This rearrangement joins TRBV7-8 to TRBJ1-2, with unresolved D. Germline V gene data show CDR1 as SGHVS and CDR2 as FQNEAQ. This CDR3 is 12 amino acids long. V shed 6 bases and J shed 5 bases, with 10 bases lying between them. In nucleotides, the CDR3 is TGTGCCAGCAGTCCCGCCTCATATGGCTACACCTTC. Protein: CASSPASYGYTF. The entire variable domain, with the rest obtained from reference TRBV7-8 and TRBJ1-2, is as follows: GAGVSQSPRYKVAKRGQDVALRCDPISGHVSLFWYQQALGQGPEFLTYFQNEAQLDKSGLPSDRFFAERPEGSVSTLKIQRTQQEDSAVYLCASSPASYGYTFGSGTRLTVV.

The rearrangement joins TRBV28 to TRBJ1-1; weak D call: TRBD1 (6 bases). Germline lookup yields CDR1 MDHEN and CDR2 SYDVKM. V lost 10 bases to trimming and J lost 1 base, with 16 bases between them. This CDR3 has 14 amino acids. CDR3 amino acids: CATRQGIQNTEAFF. As DNA, the CDR3 is TGTGCCACCAGGCAGGGGATTCAGAACACTGAAGCTTTCTTT.

The J gene is TRBJ1-2, the V gene TRBV7-2; D not certain. The CDR3 is 13 amino acids. Trimming removed 5 bases at V and 1 base at J, with 8 bases between. The germline V gene encodes CDR1 SGHTA and CDR2 FQGNSA. The CDR3 region is CASSAQINYGYTF. The CDR3 region has the DNA TGTGCCAGCAGCGCTCAGATTAACTATGGCTACACCTTC.

This rearrangement joins TRBV7-2 to TRBJ2-7; 15 bases match TRBD2. Trimming took 6 bases from V and 6 from J; bases not matched to a gene: 6. This CDR3 contains 15 residues. Germline assignment: CDR1 SGHTA and CDR2 FQGNSA. The CDR3 DNA sequence: TGTGCCAGCAGTCGGACTAGCGGGGGGGCCGGCGAGCAGTACTTC. The encoded protein is CASSRTSGGAGEQYF.

V usage is TRBV5-6 and J usage is TRBJ2-7; tentative D call: TRBD2 (6 bases). This CDR3 is built from 14 residues. The germline V and J ends were trimmed by 1 base and 2 bases, with 10 bases remaining between them. Germline CDR1 SGHDT, CDR2 YYEEEE. CDR3 coding DNA: TGTGCCAGCAGCTTGCGGGAGAGGGCCTACGAGCAGTACTTC. Protein: CASSLRERAYEQYF.

The chain couples TRBV5-4 to TRBJ2-7, with a tentative D call TRBD2 (6 bases). This CDR3 contains 13 residues. V was clipped by 5 bases and J by 3 bases, with 12 bases between them. The V gene's germline CDR1 is SGHNT and CDR2 YYREEE (reference sequence). In nucleotides, the CDR3 is TGTGCCAGCAGTAACCCCGGGGGCTACGAGCAGTACTTC. This translates into CASSNPGGYEQYF.

The chain links TRBV5-6 to TRBJ1-1; no clear D gene. Per the germline V gene, CDR1 is SGHDT and CDR2 is YYEEEE. Trimming left V 4 bases short and J 2 bases short, with 12 bases between. CDR3 size: 14 residues. The CDR3 loop is CASSPRPLNTEAFF. Here the CDR3 DNA reads TGTGCCAGCAGCCCCCGGCCCCTAAACACTGAAGCTTTCTTT.